This T cell receptor beta chain is from a study of control samples from healthy donors and cancer patients. The CDR3 spans 14 residues. Germline trimming cut 3 bases from V and 3 bases from J; bases unmatched to any gene: 1. Germline loops: CDR1 SGHVS, CDR2 FQNEAQ. The table came from immunoSEQ multiplex PCR; TCRdb's copy has only in-frame clones and leaves some out. The data show around 130,000 clones, approximately 94% seen once. V is TRBV7-8 and J is TRBJ2-3; 9 bases agree with TRBD1. The sequencing sample was made of PBMCs. This clonotype originated in a man between 50 and 59 years old with head and neck cancer. DNA of the CDR3: TGTGCCAGCAGCTTGGGGACAGGGACAGATACGCAGTATTTT. It is translated as CASSLGTGTDTQYF.